The clone carrying this TCR beta chain was counted between two and nine times. The sample comes from a study of blood T cell repertoires in COVID-19. About the study: In each case, the material was cDNA or gDNA derived from T cells, B-cell-depleted T cells, or PBMCs.

Per germline, CDR1 DFQATT and CDR2 SNEGSKA (reference sequence). This CDR3 contains 11 residues. Clones were sequenced by immunoSEQ multiplex PCR, and TCRdb holds only the in-frame ones, with some missing. Here the sample spans over 15,000 clones, approximately 80% being singletons. The chain carries TRBV20-1 and TRBJ1-1; 8 nucleotides align to TRBD1. The sample consisted of peripheral blood. The receptor comes from a man older than 75 with acute or convalescent COVID-19. The chain's CDR3 is CRTTGGTEAFF. Written as DNA, the CDR3 is TGCAGGACCACAGGGGGGACTGAAGCTTTCTTT.